This TCR beta chain is drawn from a study of identifying expanded T cells in peripheral blood. This CDR3 contains 17 residues. Per the germline V gene, CDR1 is SGHTA and CDR2 is FQGNSA. Trimming left V 3 bases short and J 3 bases short, with 21 bases between. Here immunoSEQ multiplex PCR was the method, and the copy in TCRdb shows in-frame clones only, minus some. Among 100,000 to 150,000 clones listed, around 88% were seen once. Study results and limitations: Over two and four weeks, about 16 and 20 clones changed, versus approximately 1.1 between replicates. Clone count variance between roughly 2-week samples rose with total template count.

For this clone: As yet, its antigen is unknown.

No infections or other immune events were documented during collection. This TCR was recovered from a person aged 18 to 75 in good health. The V gene is TRBV7-2, the J gene TRBJ2-7, with a tentative D call TRBD1 (6 bases). Sequencing was performed on blood. CDR3 bases: TGTGCCAGCAGCTTTAGAGGGACCACAGGGTCCAACTACGAGCAGTACTTC. Its protein product is CASSFRGTTGSNYEQYF.